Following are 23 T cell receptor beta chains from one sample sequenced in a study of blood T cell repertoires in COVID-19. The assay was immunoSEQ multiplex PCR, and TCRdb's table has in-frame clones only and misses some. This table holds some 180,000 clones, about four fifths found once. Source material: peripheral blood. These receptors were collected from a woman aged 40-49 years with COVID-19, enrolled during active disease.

In DNA, the CDR3 is TGTGCCAGCAGCTTAGCGTGGGGGCCCAATCAGCCCCAGCATTTT. It translates to CASSLAWGPNQPQHF. The rearrangement joins TRBV7-2 to TRBJ1-5; perhaps TRBD1 as D (6 bases). CDR3 length equals 15 residues. From germline, CDR1 is SGHTA and CDR2 FQGNSA. The ends were cut back, 0 bases at V and 3 bases at J, with 9 bases in the middle. Supplemented by reference TRBV7-2 and TRBJ1-5, the full variable domain reads GAGVSQSPSNKVTEKGKDVELRCDPISGHTALYWYRQSLGQGLEFLIYFQGNSAPDKSGLPSDRFSAERTGGSVSTLTIQRTQQEDSAVYLCASSLAWGPNQPQHFGDGTRLSIL.

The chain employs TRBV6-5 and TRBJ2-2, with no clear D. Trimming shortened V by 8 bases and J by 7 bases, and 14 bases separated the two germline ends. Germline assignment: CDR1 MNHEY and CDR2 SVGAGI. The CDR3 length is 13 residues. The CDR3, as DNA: TGTGCCAGCCACAGAGTGAATGGCGGGGAGCTGTTTTTT. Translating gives CASHRVNGGELFF.

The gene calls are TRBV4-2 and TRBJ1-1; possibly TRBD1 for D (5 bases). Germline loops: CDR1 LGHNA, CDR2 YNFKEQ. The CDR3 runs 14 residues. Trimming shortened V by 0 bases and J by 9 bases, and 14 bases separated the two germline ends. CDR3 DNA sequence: TGTGCCAGCAGCCAAGAGTGGGGCGACTTGAAAGCTTTCTTT. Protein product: CASSQEWGDLKAFF.

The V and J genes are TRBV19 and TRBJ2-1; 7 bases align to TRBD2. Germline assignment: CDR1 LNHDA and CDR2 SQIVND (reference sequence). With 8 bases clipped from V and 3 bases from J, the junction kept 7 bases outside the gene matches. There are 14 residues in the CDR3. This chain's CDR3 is CASRTSGIYNEQFF. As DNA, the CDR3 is TGTGCCAGTCGAACCAGCGGGATCTACAATGAGCAGTTCTTC.

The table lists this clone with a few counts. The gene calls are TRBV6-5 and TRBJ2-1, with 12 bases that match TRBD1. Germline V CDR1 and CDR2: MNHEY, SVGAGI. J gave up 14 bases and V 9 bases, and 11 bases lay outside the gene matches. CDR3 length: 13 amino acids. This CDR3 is CASFPGQGANKFF. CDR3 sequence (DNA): TGTGCCAGTTTTCCGGGACAGGGGGCGAATAAGTTCTTC.

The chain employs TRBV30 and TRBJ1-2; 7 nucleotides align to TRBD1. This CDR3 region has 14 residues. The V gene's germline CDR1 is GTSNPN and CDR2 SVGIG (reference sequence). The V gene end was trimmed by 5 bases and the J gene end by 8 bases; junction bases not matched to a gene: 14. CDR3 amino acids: CAWVKGAHLDGYTF. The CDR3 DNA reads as TGTGCCTGGGTGAAGGGGGCGCATCTAGACGGCTACACCTTC.

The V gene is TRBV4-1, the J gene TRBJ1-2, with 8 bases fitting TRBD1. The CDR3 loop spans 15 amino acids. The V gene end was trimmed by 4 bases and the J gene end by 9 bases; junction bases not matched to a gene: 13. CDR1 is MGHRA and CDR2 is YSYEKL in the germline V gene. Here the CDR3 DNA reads TGCGCCAGCAGCCCCGCGGACAGGGCGGCGCCTAGCTACACCTTC. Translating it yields CASSPADRAAPSYTF.

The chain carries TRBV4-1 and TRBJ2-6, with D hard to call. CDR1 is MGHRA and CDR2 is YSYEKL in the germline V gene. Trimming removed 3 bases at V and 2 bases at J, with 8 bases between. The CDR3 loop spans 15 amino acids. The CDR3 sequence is CASSHESAGANVLTF. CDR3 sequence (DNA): TGCGCCAGCAGCCATGAATCGGCTGGGGCCAACGTCCTGACTTTC.

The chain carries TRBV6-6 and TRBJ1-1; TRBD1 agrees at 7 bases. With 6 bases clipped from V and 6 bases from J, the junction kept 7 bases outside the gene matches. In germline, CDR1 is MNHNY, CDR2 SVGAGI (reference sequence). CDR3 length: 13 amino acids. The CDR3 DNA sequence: TGTGCCAGCAGGAACAGGGGCTTAGCTGAAGCTTTCTTT. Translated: CASRNRGLAEAFF.

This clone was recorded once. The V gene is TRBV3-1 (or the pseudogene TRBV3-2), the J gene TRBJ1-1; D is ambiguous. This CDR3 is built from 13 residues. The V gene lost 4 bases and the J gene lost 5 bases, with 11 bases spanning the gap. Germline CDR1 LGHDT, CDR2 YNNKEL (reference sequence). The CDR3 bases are TGTGCCAGCAGCCGGGGTGAGGGAACTGAAGCTTTCTTT. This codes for CASSRGEGTEAFF.

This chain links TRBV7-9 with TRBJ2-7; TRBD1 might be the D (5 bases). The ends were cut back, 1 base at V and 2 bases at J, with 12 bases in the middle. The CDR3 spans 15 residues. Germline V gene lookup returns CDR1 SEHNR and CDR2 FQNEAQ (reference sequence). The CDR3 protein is CASSLGPGITYEQYF. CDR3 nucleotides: TGTGCCAGCAGCTTAGGGCCAGGGATTACCTACGAGCAGTACTTC.

The CDR3, as DNA: TGCGCCAGCAGCTTTGTTCTAGGAGATACGCAGTATTTT. Translating gives CASSFVLGDTQYF. This chain connects TRBV5-1 to TRBJ2-3; D uncertain. CDR1 SGHRS and CDR2 YFSETQ come from the germline V gene. The CDR3 is 13 residues long. Trimming shortened V by 2 bases and J by 5 bases, and 9 bases separated the two germline ends.

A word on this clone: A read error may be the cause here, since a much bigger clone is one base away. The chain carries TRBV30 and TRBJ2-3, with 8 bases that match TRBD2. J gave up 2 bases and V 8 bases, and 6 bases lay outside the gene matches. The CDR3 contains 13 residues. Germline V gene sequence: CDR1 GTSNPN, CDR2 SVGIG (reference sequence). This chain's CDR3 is CARSGGITDTQYF. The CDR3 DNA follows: TGTGCCCGGTCGGGAGGGATCACAGATACGCAGTATTTT. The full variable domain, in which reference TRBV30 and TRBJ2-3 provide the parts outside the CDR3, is SQTIHQWPATLVQPVGSPLSLECTVEGTSNPNLYWYRQAAGRGLQLLFYSVGIGQISSEVPQNLSASRPQDRQFILSSKKLLLSDSGFYLCARSGGITDTQYFGPGTRLTVL.

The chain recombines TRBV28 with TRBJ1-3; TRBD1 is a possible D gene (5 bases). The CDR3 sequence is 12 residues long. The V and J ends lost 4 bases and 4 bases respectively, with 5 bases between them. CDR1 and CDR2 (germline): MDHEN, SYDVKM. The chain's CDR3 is CASSSGGNTIYF. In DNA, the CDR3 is TGTGCCAGCAGTTCAGGGGGAAACACCATATATTTT. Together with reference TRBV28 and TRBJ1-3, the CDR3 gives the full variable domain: DVKVTQSSRYLVKRTGEKVFLECVQDMDHENMFWYRQDPGLGLRLIYFSYDVKMKEKGDIPEGYSVSREKKERFSLILESASTNQTSMYLCASSSGGNTIYFGEGSWLTVV.

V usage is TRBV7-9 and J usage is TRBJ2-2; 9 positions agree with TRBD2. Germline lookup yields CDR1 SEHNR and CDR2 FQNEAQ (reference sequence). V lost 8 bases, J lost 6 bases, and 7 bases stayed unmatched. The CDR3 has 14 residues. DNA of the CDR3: TGTGCCAGCCGACGACTAGCGGCGTCCGGGGAGCTGTTTTTT. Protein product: CASRRLAASGELFF.

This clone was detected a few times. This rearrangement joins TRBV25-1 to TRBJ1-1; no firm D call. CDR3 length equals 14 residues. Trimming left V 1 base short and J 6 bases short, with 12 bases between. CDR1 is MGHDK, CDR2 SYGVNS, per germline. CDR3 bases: TGTGCCAGCAGTGAATTTCCGGGAGAGGCTGAAGCTTTCTTT. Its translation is CASSEFPGEAEAFF.

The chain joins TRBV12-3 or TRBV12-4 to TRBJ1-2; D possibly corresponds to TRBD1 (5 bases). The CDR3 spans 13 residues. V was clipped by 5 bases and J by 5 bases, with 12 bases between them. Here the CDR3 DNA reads TGTGCCAGCAGTGACAGACCTTCTTATGGCTACACCTTC. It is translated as CASSDRPSYGYTF.

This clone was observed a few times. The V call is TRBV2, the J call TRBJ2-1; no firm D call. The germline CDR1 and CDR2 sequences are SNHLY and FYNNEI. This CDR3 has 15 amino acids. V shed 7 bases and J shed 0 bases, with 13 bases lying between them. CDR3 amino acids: CASKMKDFSYNEQFF. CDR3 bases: TGTGCCAGCAAGATGAAAGACTTCTCCTACAATGAGCAGTTCTTC.

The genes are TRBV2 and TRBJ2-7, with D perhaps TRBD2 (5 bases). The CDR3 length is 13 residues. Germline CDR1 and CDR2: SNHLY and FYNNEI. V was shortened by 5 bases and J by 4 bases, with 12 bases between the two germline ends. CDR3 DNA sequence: TGTGCCAGCAGTTCAGAGTCGGGATACGAGCAGTACTTC. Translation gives CASSSESGYEQYF.

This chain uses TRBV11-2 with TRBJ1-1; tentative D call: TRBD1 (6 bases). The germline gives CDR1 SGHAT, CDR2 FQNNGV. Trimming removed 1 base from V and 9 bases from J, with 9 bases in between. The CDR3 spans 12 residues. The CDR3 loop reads CASSLGQAQAFF. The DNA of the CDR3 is TGTGCCAGCAGCTTAGGACAGGCCCAAGCTTTCTTT.

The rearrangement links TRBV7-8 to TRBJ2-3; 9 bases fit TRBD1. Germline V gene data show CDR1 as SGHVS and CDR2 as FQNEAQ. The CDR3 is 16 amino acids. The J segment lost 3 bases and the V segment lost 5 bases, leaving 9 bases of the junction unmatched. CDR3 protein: CASSLRDRVMTDTQYF. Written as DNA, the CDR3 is TGTGCCAGCAGCCTACGGGACAGGGTAATGACAGATACGCAGTATTTT.

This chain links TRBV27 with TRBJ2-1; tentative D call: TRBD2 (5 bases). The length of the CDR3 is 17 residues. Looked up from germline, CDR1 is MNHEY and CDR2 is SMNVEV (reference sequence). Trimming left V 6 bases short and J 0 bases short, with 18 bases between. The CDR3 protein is CASSTPTRGVSYNEQFF. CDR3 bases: TGTGCCAGCAGCACTCCTACTCGGGGAGTCTCCTACAATGAGCAGTTCTTC.

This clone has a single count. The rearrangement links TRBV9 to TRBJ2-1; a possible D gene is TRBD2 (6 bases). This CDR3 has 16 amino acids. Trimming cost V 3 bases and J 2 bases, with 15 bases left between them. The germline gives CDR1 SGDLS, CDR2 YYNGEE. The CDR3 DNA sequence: TGTGCCAGCAGCGCGGCAGGAGGGGCTACCTACAATGAGCAGTTCTTC. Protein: CASSAAGGATYNEQFF.